This TCR beta chain was found in a study of blood T cell repertoires in COVID-19. Study at large: The samples span acute and convalescent COVID-19 from the United States, Italy and Spain.

TCRdb's copy holds only in-frame clones and misses some; the assay was immunoSEQ multiplex PCR. The sample records about 200,000 clones, 75% to 85% being singletons. V shed 6 bases and J shed 8 bases, with 25 bases lying between them. Germline V gene sequence: CDR1 MDHEN, CDR2 SYDVKM. This CDR3 has 16 amino acids. The TCR originated in a human donor in a cohort sampled during active COVID-19. The rearrangement uses TRBV28 and TRBJ1-2, with D hard to call. The sequenced sample was peripheral blood. The CDR3 loop reads CASSPSSSGKARGYTF. CDR3 DNA sequence: TGTGCCAGCAGCCCCTCATCTTCGGGAAAGGCGAGAGGCTACACCTTC.